This T cell receptor (beta chain) stems from a study of blood T cells in healthy people across ages. Losses at the gene ends were 6 bases for V and 3 bases for J; bases not matched to a gene: 4. Germline-derived CDR1 and CDR2 are ENHRY and SYGVKD. The CDR3 contains 15 residues. Primed by a sample-barcoded 5' primer and a J-beta primer mix, a second PCR proceeded for roughly 6 to 12 cycles. TCRdb reanalysed the 5' RACE reads using MiXCR and keeps one entry per CDR3 protein. The data hold 1.5 million to 2 million distinct CDR3 sequences, with around 36% observed a single time. The sample holds a few counts of this clonotype.

This chain connects TRBV10-3 to TRBJ2-5, with 13 bases matching TRBD2. The sequence derives from a woman aged 25 to 39 in good health. Sequencing was performed on blood. This CDR3 is CAISPGTSGKETQYF. The CDR3 coding sequence is TGTGCCATCAGCCCCGGGACTAGCGGGAAAGAGACCCAGTACTTC.